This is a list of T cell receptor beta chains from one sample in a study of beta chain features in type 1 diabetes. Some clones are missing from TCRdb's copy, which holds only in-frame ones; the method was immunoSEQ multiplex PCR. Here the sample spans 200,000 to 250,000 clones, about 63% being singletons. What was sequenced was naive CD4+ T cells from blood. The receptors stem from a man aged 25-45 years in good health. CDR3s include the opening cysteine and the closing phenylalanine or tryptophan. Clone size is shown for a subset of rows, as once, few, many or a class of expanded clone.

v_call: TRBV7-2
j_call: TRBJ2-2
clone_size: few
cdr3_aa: CASTSTRVRHGELFF

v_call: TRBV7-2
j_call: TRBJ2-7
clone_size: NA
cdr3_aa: CASSRPTSAYEQYF

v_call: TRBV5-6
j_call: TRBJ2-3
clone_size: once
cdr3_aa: CASSWGQGSTDTQYF

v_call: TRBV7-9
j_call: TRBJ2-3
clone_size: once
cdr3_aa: CASSLLRDRASTDTQYF

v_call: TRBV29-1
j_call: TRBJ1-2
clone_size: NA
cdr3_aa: CSVAGALGYTF

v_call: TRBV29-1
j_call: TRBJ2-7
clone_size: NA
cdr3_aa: CSVGTSSYEQYF

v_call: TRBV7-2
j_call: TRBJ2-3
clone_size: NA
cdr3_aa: CASSLALGRDTQYF

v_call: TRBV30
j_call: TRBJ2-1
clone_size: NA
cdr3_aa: CAFQDRARLAGTWTYNEQFF

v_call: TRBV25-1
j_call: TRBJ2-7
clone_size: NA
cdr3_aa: CASTRGPLAEQYF

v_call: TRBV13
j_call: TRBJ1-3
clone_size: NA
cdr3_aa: CASSLDGPHSGNTIYF

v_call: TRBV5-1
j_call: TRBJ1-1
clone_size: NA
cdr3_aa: CASSLDMGQGAEAFF

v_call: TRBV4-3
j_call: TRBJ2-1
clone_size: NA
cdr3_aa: CASSQAALVVNEQFF

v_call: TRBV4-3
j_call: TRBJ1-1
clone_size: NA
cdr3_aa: CASSQERGNTEAFF

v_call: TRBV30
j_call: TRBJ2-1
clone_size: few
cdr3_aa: CAWSVQGEVFF

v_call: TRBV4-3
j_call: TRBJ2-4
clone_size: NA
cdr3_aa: CASSQGGAGQVGYF

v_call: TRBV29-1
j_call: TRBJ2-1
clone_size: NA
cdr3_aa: CSVGPGLGDNEQFF

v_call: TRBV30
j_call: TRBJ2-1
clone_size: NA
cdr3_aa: CAWSTSGISYNEQFF

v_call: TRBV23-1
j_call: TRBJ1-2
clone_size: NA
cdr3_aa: CASSHPGHPNYGYTF

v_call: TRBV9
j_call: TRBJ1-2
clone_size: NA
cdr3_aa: CASSFITGSVDYTF

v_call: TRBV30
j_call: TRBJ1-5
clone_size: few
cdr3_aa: CAWSIDSNQPQHF

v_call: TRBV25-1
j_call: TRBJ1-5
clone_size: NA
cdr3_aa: CASRGQGADQPQHF

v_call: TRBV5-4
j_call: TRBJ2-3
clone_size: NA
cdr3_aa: CASSKGQGQDTQYF

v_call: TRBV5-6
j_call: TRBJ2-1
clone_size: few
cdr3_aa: CASSRIPTGNNNEQFF